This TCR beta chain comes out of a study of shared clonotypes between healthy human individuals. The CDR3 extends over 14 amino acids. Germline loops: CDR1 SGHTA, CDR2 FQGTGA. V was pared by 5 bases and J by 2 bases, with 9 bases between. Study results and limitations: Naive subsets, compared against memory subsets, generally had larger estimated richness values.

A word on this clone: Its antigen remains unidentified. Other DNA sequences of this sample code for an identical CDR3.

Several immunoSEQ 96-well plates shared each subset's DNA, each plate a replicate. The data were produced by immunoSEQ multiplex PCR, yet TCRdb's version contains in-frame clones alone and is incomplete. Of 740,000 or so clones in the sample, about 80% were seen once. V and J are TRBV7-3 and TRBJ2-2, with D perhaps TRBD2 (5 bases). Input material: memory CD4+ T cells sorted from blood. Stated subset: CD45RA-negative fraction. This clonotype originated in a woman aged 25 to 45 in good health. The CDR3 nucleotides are TGTGCCAGCAGCCTAGACTATAACACCGGGGAGCTGTTTTTT. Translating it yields CASSLDYNTGELFF.